This T cell receptor (beta chain) was captured in a study of T-cell reconstitution after alpha-beta-depleted transplantation in children (dated by TCRdb to 2016 to 2017). For context, the study as a whole: T-cell immune reconstitution after TCRalphabeta/CD19-depleted allogeneic hematopoietic cell transplantation in children was quantitatively tracked in the study by means of TCR repertoire profiling.

This clonotype has only a few counts. No cognate antigen has been identified for it. Per-base quality was not reported, and no clone a single base away is much larger than it. The library came from PCR. The reads were generated on an Illumina HiSeq 2500. TCR libraries were prepared with molecular barcoding, using unique molecular identifiers to normalize TCRbeta repertoire quantification. TCRdb passed the public sequencing reads through fastp at Q25 and MiXCR, retaining productive beta sequences. All rows with the same CDR3 protein become a single entry with the most common DNA and genes. The sample table lists 450,000 to 500,000 distinct CDR3 sequences, around 12% of them with a count of one. Together, the top ten hold about 5.4% of the sample. Unmatched junction bases come to 8, with V trimmed by 3 bases and J by 0 bases. The germline V gene yields KGHSH for CDR1 and LQKENI for CDR2. There are 17 amino acids in the CDR3, from cysteine to phenylalanine inclusive. CDR3 DNA is the only sequence kept; it has 51 bases, read in frame from the first base.

The chain is assembled from TRBV18 and TRBJ2-4; TRBD1 matches 7 bases in the middle. Sequenced here: PBMCs from the stem cell graft donor, sampled from the stem cell graft. This receptor was taken from a human donor who donated a stem cell graft to a child with combined immunodeficiency. DNA sequence: TGTGCCAGCTCACCTGCCGGGACAGACTTAGCCAAAAACATTCAGTACTTC. Translated, it reads CASSPAGTDLAKNIQYF.